The 17 T cell receptor beta chains given below trace back to one sample, sequenced in a study of blood T cell repertoires in COVID-19. The assay was immunoSEQ multiplex PCR, and TCRdb's table has in-frame clones only and misses some. The sample lists approximately 210,000 clones, more than 70% occurring once. The sequenced sample was peripheral blood. These TCRs come from a woman aged 50 to 60 with acute or convalescent COVID-19.

The CDR3 spells CASSPPGRGANVLTF. CDR3 in DNA: TGTGCCAGCAGCCCGCCGGGGAGAGGGGCCAACGTCCTGACTTTC. This rearrangement joins TRBV4-2 to TRBJ2-6; possible D gene TRBD2, 5 bases. The CDR3 is 15 amino acids. The germline V gene has CDR1 LGHNA and CDR2 YNFKEQ. Trimming took off 4 bases at V and 4 bases at J, with 11 bases between the two ends.

This sequence joins TRBV18 and TRBJ2-3, with a weak D call TRBD2 (6 bases). Trimming left V 0 bases short and J 0 bases short, with 13 bases between. The germline V gene has CDR1 KGHSH and CDR2 LQKENI. This CDR3 contains 17 residues. The CDR3 sequence is CASSPPSGTTSTDTQYF. Here the CDR3 DNA reads TGTGCCAGCTCACCACCTAGCGGAACAACTAGCACAGATACGCAGTATTTT. Combining the CDR3 with reference TRBV18 and TRBJ2-3 gives the whole variable domain NAGVMQNPRHLVRRRGQEARLRCSPMKGHSHVYWYRQLPEEGLKFMVYLQKENIIDESGMPKERFSAEFPKEGPSILRIQQVVRGDSAAYFCASSPPSGTTSTDTQYFGPGTRLTVL.

The rearrangement uses TRBV11-3 and TRBJ1-1; no reliable D call. The ends were cut back, 8 bases at V and 0 bases at J, with 13 bases in the middle. Germline V gene data show CDR1 as SGHNT and CDR2 as YENEEA. The CDR3 runs 14 residues. In DNA form, the CDR3 reads TGTGCCAGCCATAATGGCAGTATGAACACTGAAGCTTTCTTT. It codes for CASHNGSMNTEAFF.

This chain links TRBV21-1 with TRBJ2-7; the table names TRBD2, a call not compared with the DNA. TRBV21-1 is classified as a pseudogene. There are 14 residues in the CDR3. The CDR3 DNA reads TGTGCCAGCAGCAAAGTTGGCAGACTATACGAGCAGTACTTC. It is translated as CASSKVGRLYEQYF.

This chain links TRBV5-1 with TRBJ2-7, with TRBD1 matching 9 bases. Trimming at V came to 4 bases and at J to 0 bases, leaving 8 bases not matched to a gene. Germline V lookup: CDR1 SGHRS, CDR2 YFSETQ. This CDR3 has 16 residues. The CDR3 sequence is CASSVTGGDSSYEQYF. The CDR3 nucleotides read TGCGCCAGCAGCGTGACAGGGGGTGATAGCTCCTACGAGCAGTACTTC.

The rearrangement links TRBV7-9 to TRBJ2-7; D is ambiguous. Germline CDR1 SEHNR, CDR2 FQNEAQ (reference sequence). The ends were cut back, 5 bases at V and 3 bases at J, with 8 bases in the middle. The CDR3 has 12 residues. The CDR3 DNA reads as TGTGCCAGCAGCCTAAACAGCTACGAGCAGTACTTC. This gives the protein CASSLNSYEQYF.

This chain links TRBV7-2 with TRBJ2-7; 8 bases align to TRBD1. This CDR3 is 14 amino acids long. Germline V gene data show CDR1 as SGHTA and CDR2 as FQGNSA. The V and J ends lost 3 bases and 5 bases, in that order; junction bases with no gene match: 6. The CDR3 is CASSFRGLWNEQYF. For the CDR3, the DNA is TGTGCCAGCAGCTTCAGGGGGCTCTGGAACGAGCAGTACTTC.

Notes on this clone: Other DNA sequences from this sample encode an identical CDR3 as well. The V call is TRBV5-1, the J call TRBJ1-2; possibly TRBD1 for D (6 bases). Germline values: CDR1 SGHRS, CDR2 YFSETQ. Trimming took 2 bases from V and 6 from J, leaving 11 bases between them. This CDR3 contains 13 residues. CDR3 sequence: CASSLTGFDGYTF. CDR3 nucleotide sequence: TGCGCCAGCAGCTTAACAGGGTTTGATGGCTACACCTTC.

This clone was seen more than once but under ten times. This chain connects TRBV5-6 to TRBJ2-4, with 9 bases matching TRBD1. The CDR3 loop spans 14 amino acids. J gave up 4 bases and V 4 bases, and 3 bases lay outside the gene matches. Germline loops: CDR1 SGHDT, CDR2 YYEEEE. The CDR3 coding sequence is TGTGCCAGCAGCCGACAGGGGGGGAAAAACATTCAGTACTTC. Translation: CASSRQGGKNIQYF.

The chain carries TRBV6-2 or TRBV6-3 and TRBJ1-1, with 10 nucleotides matching TRBD1. The V and J ends lost 5 bases and 5 bases, in that order; junction bases with no gene match: 14. The length of the CDR3 is 17 residues. Germline CDR1 reads MNHEY; CDR2 reads SVGEGT. The CDR3 coding sequence is TGTGCCAGCAGTATACTCCTTATTGGGACAGGGGTAACTGAAGCTTTCTTT. Protein: CASSILLIGTGVTEAFF.

This rearrangement joins TRBV2 to TRBJ2-5, with TRBD1 identical over 9 bases. Germline loops: CDR1 SNHLY, CDR2 FYNNEI. This CDR3 is built from 16 residues. V was pared by 3 bases and J by 3 bases, with 8 bases of the junction left unmatched. The CDR3 DNA is TGTGCCAGCAGTGATGAGGGGACAGGGAGGGAAGAGACCCAGTACTTC. It yields the protein CASSDEGTGREETQYF.

The chain links TRBV19 to TRBJ2-1; 9 positions match TRBD2. CDR3 length: 18 amino acids. CDR1 and CDR2 (germline): LNHDA, SQIVND (reference sequence). V was clipped by 3 bases and J by 3 bases; unmatched bases: 12. This CDR3 reads CASSMYPSGAPDYNEQFF. In DNA, the CDR3 is TGTGCCAGTAGTATGTACCCTAGCGGGGCCCCCGACTACAATGAGCAGTTCTTC.

This chain connects TRBV5-1 to TRBJ1-2; D is uncertain. Per germline, CDR1 SGHRS and CDR2 YFSETQ. With 2 bases removed from V and 3 bases from J, the gap between germline ends came to 14 bases. The CDR3 consists of 15 residues. This CDR3 is CASSFRTRSYYGYTF. The CDR3, as DNA: TGCGCCAGCAGCTTTCGCACCCGAAGCTACTATGGCTACACCTTC.

In this sample, this clone turned up a few times. The V gene is TRBV21-1, the J gene TRBJ2-7; no DNA check was done on the table's D call, TRBD1. TRBV21-1 has pseudogene status. The CDR3 is 17 amino acids. CDR3 DNA sequence: TGTGCCAGCAGCAAAGGGGGAACAGGGGAAGGGCCCTACGAGCAGTACTTC. It translates to CASSKGGTGEGPYEQYF.

The chain joins TRBV5-1 to TRBJ1-1, with D perhaps TRBD1 (6 bases). The germline V gene encodes CDR1 SGHRS and CDR2 YFSETQ. This CDR3 contains 13 residues. V lost 4 bases to trimming and J lost 7 bases, with 14 bases between them. The CDR3 reads CASSAGVNYEAFF. Here the CDR3 DNA reads TGCGCCAGCAGCGCAGGGGTCAACTATGAAGCTTTCTTT.

The table lists this clone with many counts. This chain links TRBV2 with TRBJ2-7; D unclear. Germline V gene lookup returns CDR1 SNHLY and CDR2 FYNNEI. The V gene lost 6 bases and the J gene lost 7 bases, with 10 bases spanning the gap. The CDR3 consists of 11 residues. The CDR3 protein is CASSTFREQYF. CDR3 DNA sequence: TGTGCCAGCAGCACCTTTCGGGAGCAGTACTTC.

V is TRBV9 and J is TRBJ1-2; tentatively, D is TRBD1 (6 bases). CDR1 SGDLS and CDR2 YYNGEE come from the germline V gene. The CDR3 consists of 15 residues. The germline V and J ends were trimmed by 0 bases and 7 bases, with 16 bases remaining between them. The CDR3 nucleotides are TGTGCCAGCAGCGTAGGGTTACAGGGTTTAAGTGGCTACACCTTC. Translated, it gives CASSVGLQGLSGYTF.